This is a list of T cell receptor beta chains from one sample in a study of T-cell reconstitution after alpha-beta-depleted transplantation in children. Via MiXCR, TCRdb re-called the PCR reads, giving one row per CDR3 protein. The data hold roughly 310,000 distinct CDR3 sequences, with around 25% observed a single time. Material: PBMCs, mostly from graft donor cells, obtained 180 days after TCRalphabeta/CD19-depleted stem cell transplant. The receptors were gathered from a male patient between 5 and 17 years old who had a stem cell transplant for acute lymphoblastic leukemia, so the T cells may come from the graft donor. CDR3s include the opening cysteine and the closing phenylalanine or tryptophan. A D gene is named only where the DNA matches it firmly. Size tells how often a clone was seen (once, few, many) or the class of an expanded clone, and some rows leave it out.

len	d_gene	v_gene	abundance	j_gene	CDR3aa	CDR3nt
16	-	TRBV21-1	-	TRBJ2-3	CAIIQGLAGAEGTQYF	TGTGCCATCATACAGGGACTAGCGGGAGCAGAGGGTACGCAGTATTTT
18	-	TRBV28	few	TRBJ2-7	CASSSRASGSRKTYEQYF	TGTGCCAGCAGTTCGAGGGCGAGTGGCAGCCGAAAGACCTACGAGCAGTACTTC
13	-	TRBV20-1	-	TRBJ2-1	CSATGTSYNEQFF	TGCAGTGCAACCGGGACTTCCTACAATGAGCAGTTCTTC
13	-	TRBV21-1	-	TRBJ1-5	CASSTRSNQPQHF	TGTGCCAGCAGCACGCGAAGCAATCAGCCCCAGCATTTT
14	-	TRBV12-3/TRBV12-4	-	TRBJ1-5	CASTQRIGATAQHF	TGTGCCAGCACCCAACGGATAGGGGCCACAGCCCAGCATTTT
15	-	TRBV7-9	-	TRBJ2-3	CASSFRGSSTDTQYF	TGTGCCAGCTCCTTTAGGGGATCTAGCACAGATACGCAGTATTTT
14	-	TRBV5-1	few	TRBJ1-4	CASSLAEVGEKLFF	TGCGCCAGCAGCTTGGCGGAGGTTGGGGAAAAACTGTTTTTT
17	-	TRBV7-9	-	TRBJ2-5	CANPRTVLRGYQETQYF	TGTGCCAACCCTCGGACAGTTCTAAGGGGTTATCAAGAGACCCAGTACTTC
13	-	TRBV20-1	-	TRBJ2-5	CSARDGRSETQYF	TGCAGTGCTAGAGATGGGCGGTCAGAGACCCAGTACTTC
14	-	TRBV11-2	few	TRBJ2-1	CASSSPRVYNEQFF	TGTGCCAGCAGCTCGCCCCGGGTTTACAATGAGCAGTTCTTC
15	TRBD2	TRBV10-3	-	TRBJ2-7	CAISEEGSGRGEQYF	TGTGCCATCAGTGAGGAGGGTAGCGGGAGGGGCGAGCAGTACTTC
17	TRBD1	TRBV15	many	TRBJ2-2	CATSRARTGANTGELFF	TGTGCCACCAGCAGAGCCCGGACAGGGGCGAACACCGGGGAGCTGTTTTTT
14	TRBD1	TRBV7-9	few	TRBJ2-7	CASSLGQGRDEQYF	TGTGCCAGCAGCTTAGGACAGGGGCGCGACGAGCAGTACTTC
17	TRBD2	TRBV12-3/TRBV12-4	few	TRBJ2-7	CASSFAALAGGFYEQYF	TGTGCCAGCAGTTTTGCTGCCCTAGCGGGAGGGTTCTACGAGCAGTACTTC
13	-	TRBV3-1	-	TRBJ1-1	CASSQDPSPEAFF	TGTGCCAGCAGCCAAGATCCGTCTCCTGAAGCTTTCTTT
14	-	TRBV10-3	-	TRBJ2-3	CAIRTSGSTDTQYF	TGTGCCATCAGGACCAGCGGAAGCACAGATACGCAGTATTTT
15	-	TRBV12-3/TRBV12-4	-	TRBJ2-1	CASSLYSGIRNEQFF	TGTGCCAGCAGTTTATATAGCGGTATACGCAATGAGCAGTTCTTC
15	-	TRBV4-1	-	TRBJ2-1	CASSPRGDSSNEQFF	TGCGCCAGCAGCCCTAGGGGGGACAGCTCCAATGAGCAGTTCTTC
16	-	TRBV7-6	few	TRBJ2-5	CASSSPRQEAQETQYF	TGTGCCAGCAGCTCGCCTCGACAGGAGGCCCAAGAGACCCAGTACTTC
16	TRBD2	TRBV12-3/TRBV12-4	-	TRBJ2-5	CASSLGLAGASETQYF	TGTGCCAGCAGTCTGGGGCTAGCGGGAGCGAGTGAGACCCAGTACTTC
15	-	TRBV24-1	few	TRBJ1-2	CATSDLPAGPYGYTF	TGTGCCACCAGTGATTTGCCAGCGGGGCCCTATGGCTACACCTTC
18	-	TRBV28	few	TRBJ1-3	CASSGQVGSSFSGNTIYF	TGTGCCAGCAGTGGACAAGTGGGGTCCTCCTTCTCTGGAAACACCATATATTTT
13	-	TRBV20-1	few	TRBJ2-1	CSARDGTGNEQFF	TGCAGTGCGCGGGATGGTACAGGGAATGAGCAGTTCTTC
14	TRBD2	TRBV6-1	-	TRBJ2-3	CVPFLAGGPDTQYF	TGTGTCCCGTTTCTCGCGGGAGGGCCAGATACGCAGTATTTT
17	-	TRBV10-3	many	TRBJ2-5	CAISAGTQLGVFGTQYF	TGTGCCATCAGTGCCGGCACGCAGTTAGGGGTGTTCGGGACCCAGTACTTC
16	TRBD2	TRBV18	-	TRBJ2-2	CASSPLLAGATGELFF	TGTGCCAGCTCACCCTTACTAGCGGGAGCCACCGGGGAGCTGTTTTTT
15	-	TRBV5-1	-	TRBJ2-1	CASSGGRLGYNEQFF	TGCGCCAGCAGCGGCGGGCGGCTGGGATACAATGAGCAGTTCTTC
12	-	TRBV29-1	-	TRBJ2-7	CSVYDSPHEQYF	TGCAGCGTCTACGACAGTCCCCACGAGCAGTACTTC
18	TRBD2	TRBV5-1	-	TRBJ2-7	CASSPSSGRGKVPYEQYF	TGCGCCAGCAGCCCTAGTAGCGGGAGAGGTAAAGTCCCCTACGAGCAGTACTTC